Listed here are 24 T cell receptor beta chains from one sample, sequenced in a study of cytomegalovirus exposure and HLA in healthy donors. It was with 60 Vbeta and 13 Jbeta primers that the PCR ran. Sequencing used immunoSEQ multiplex PCR; TCRdb keeps in-frame clones, though not all of them. This table has over 150,000 clones, 70% to 80% appearing once. Sequencing was carried out using PBMCs. These receptors were taken from a man under 40 in good health and CMV-seropositive.

V is TRBV13 and J is TRBJ2-2; 9 bases align to TRBD1. The CDR3 loop spans 15 amino acids. CDR1 and CDR2 (germline): PRHDT, FYEKMQ (reference sequence). V lost 4 bases to trimming and J lost 7 bases; unmatched junction nucleotides: 7. CDR3 sequence reads: CASSSPGTGIGELFF. For the CDR3, the DNA is TGTGCCAGCAGCTCCCCCGGGACAGGGATCGGGGAGCTGTTTTTT. The whole variable domain, filled in from reference TRBV13 and TRBJ2-2, reads AAGVIQSPRHLIKEKRETATLKCYPIPRHDTVYWYQQGPGQDPQFLISFYEKMQSDKGSIPDRFSAQQFSDYHSELNMSSLELGDSALYFCASSSPGTGIGELFFGEGSRLTVL.

On this clone itself: The germline gene is not matched at one end of the junction; a read error may be the cause. J is TRBJ1-5 and V is TRBV7-9, with TRBD1 matching 7 bases. CDR1 and CDR2 (germline): SEHNR, FQNEAQ (reference sequence). This CDR3 has 12 residues. In nucleotides, the CDR3 is TGTTCCAGCAGCCTAGGGGGCCAGCCCCAGCATTTT. It encodes CSSSLGGQPQHF.

The chain combines TRBV27 with TRBJ1-4, with D tentatively TRBD1 (5 bases). This CDR3 is built from 13 residues. V dropped 5 bases and J dropped 10 bases, with 14 bases sitting between them. Germline V lookup: CDR1 MNHEY, CDR2 SMNVEV (reference sequence). CDR3 sequence reads: CASSPPTERKLFF. CDR3 nucleotides: TGTGCCAGCAGTCCTCCGACAGAAAGAAAACTGTTTTTT.

The rearrangement uses TRBV7-9 and TRBJ1-5; D remains unclear. Trimming stripped 1 base from V and 3 bases from J, with 7 bases between. CDR1 is SEHNR, CDR2 FQNEAQ, per germline (reference sequence). This CDR3 has 14 amino acids. DNA for the CDR3: TGTGCCAGCAGCTTAGGCGGGGACAATCAGCCCCAGCATTTT. This codes for CASSLGGDNQPQHF.

This clone has a handful of counts. The chain recombines TRBV5-4 with TRBJ2-5; possible D gene TRBD1, 6 bases. The CDR3 totals 14 residues. CDR1 and CDR2 (germline): SGHNT, YYREEE (reference sequence). The V end was cut by 0 bases, the J end by 3 bases, with 9 bases between. This CDR3 reads CASSLAQGKETQYF. The CDR3 coding sequence is TGTGCCAGCAGCTTGGCTCAGGGGAAAGAGACCCAGTACTTC.

This sequence joins TRBV15 and TRBJ2-5, with 13 nucleotides matching TRBD2. The J segment lost 7 bases and the V segment lost 4 bases, leaving 6 bases of the junction unmatched. Germline V gene lookup returns CDR1 LNHNV and CDR2 YYDKDF (reference sequence). The CDR3 runs to 15 residues. CDR3 loop: CATSKGTSGAGTQYF. The DNA of the CDR3 is TGTGCCACCAGCAAAGGGACTAGCGGGGCCGGGACCCAGTACTTC.

Only a few counts were recorded for this clone. The chain recombines TRBV28 with TRBJ2-3; 10 bases are shared with TRBD1. The V gene end was trimmed by 6 bases and the J gene end by 6 bases; junction bases not matched to a gene: 12. The CDR3 covers 16 residues. Germline-derived CDR1 and CDR2 are MDHEN and SYDVKM. This chain's CDR3 is CASSPPGTGEVDTQYF. CDR3 bases: TGTGCCAGCAGCCCTCCCGGGACAGGGGAAGTGGATACGCAGTATTTT.

This clone was detected only a few times. The chain links TRBV18 to TRBJ1-1; tentatively, D is TRBD1 (5 bases). The length of the CDR3 is 17 residues. CDR1 KGHSH and CDR2 LQKENI come from the germline V gene. Trimming removed 4 bases at V and 3 bases at J, with 21 bases between. The CDR3 here is CASSLVSYPTEHTEAFF. For the CDR3, the DNA is TGTGCCAGCTCACTTGTGTCGTACCCGACAGAGCACACTGAAGCTTTCTTT.

This clone has only one observation. The chain has TRBV9 and TRBJ1-2; D gene ambiguous. The CDR3 totals 13 residues. The germline V and J ends were trimmed by 3 bases and 6 bases, with 12 bases remaining between them. Per germline, CDR1 SGDLS and CDR2 YYNGEE. DNA for the CDR3: TGTGCCAGCAGCGCGGAGCCGGTGAATGGCTACACCTTC. Translation gives CASSAEPVNGYTF. Full variable domain (missing parts from reference TRBV9 and TRBJ1-2): DSGVTQTPKHLITATGQRVTLRCSPRSGDLSVYWYQQSLDQGLQFLIQYYNGEERAKGNILERFSAQQFPDLHSELNLSSLELGDSALYFCASSAEPVNGYTFGSGTRLTVV.

Comment on this clone: At one end the junction does not follow the germline gene, possibly because of a read error. The rearrangement links TRBV7-7 to TRBJ2-5, with TRBD1 matching 8 bases. The CDR3 runs to 14 residues. Germline values: CDR1 SSHAT, CDR2 FNYEAQ (reference sequence). As DNA, the CDR3 is TGTGCTAGCAGCTCGGGACAGGCCGGAGAGACCCAGTACTTC. The encoded protein is CASSSGQAGETQYF.

V usage is TRBV28 and J usage is TRBJ2-7; 10 nucleotides line up with TRBD1. V shed 6 bases, J shed 5 bases, and the junction held 7 bases outside the gene matches. The CDR3 runs 14 residues. The germline gives CDR1 MDHEN, CDR2 SYDVKM. The CDR3 reads CASRTGGRVNEQYF. CDR3 bases: TGTGCCAGCAGGACAGGGGGCAGGGTGAACGAGCAGTACTTC. Drawing the rest from reference TRBV28 and TRBJ2-7, the complete variable domain is DVKVTQSSRYLVKRTGEKVFLECVQDMDHENMFWYRQDPGLGLRLIYFSYDVKMKEKGDIPEGYSVSREKKERFSLILESASTNQTSMYLCASRTGGRVNEQYFGPGTRLTVT.

This chain joins TRBV18 and TRBJ1-5; TRBD1 aligns across 11 bases. This CDR3 has 15 residues. Germline V CDR1 and CDR2: KGHSH, LQKENI. Trimming at V came to 3 bases and at J to 4 bases, leaving 2 bases not matched to a gene. DNA of the CDR3: TGTGCCAGCTCACCCGGGGACAGGGGGAATCAGCCCCAGCATTTT. Its protein is CASSPGDRGNQPQHF.

The chain carries TRBV18 and TRBJ1-5; TRBD1 matches at 9 bases. There are 15 residues in the CDR3. V shed 2 bases, J shed 6 bases, and the junction held 5 bases outside the gene matches. Germline V gives CDR1 KGHSH, CDR2 LQKENI. The CDR3 coding sequence is TGTGCCAGCTCACCAGACAGGGGGGATAGTCAGCCCCAGCATTTT. Amino acid sequence: CASSPDRGDSQPQHF.

V gene TRBV7-6 combines with J gene TRBJ2-7; D ambiguous. Germline CDR1 is SGHVS and CDR2 is FNYEAQ. Trimming removed 1 base at V and 0 bases at J, with 7 bases between. This CDR3 is built from 14 residues. CDR3 coding DNA: TGTGCCAGCAGCTTAGAGAGGCTCTCCTACGAGCAGTACTTC. Its translation: CASSLERLSYEQYF. The complete variable domain, with remaining parts taken from reference TRBV7-6 and TRBJ2-7, reads GAGVSQSPRYKVTKRGQDVALRCDPISGHVSLYWYRQALGQGPEFLTYFNYEAQQDKSGLPNDRFSAERPEGSISTLTIQRTEQRDSAMYRCASSLERLSYEQYFGPGTRLTVT.

The V and J genes are TRBV6-5 and TRBJ1-3, with TRBD1 identical over 9 bases. There are 16 residues in the CDR3. CDR1 and CDR2 (germline): MNHEY, SVGAGI. V gave up 0 bases and J gave up 2 bases; unmatched junction bases: 2. CDR3 sequence reads: CASSYSRTGAGNTIYF. The CDR3 nucleotides are TGTGCCAGCAGTTACTCCCGGACAGGGGCTGGAAACACCATATATTTT.

The J gene is TRBJ1-2, the V gene TRBV4-3, with D possibly matching TRBD1 (5 bases). Germline loops: CDR1 LGHNA, CDR2 YSLEER. CDR3 length: 15 amino acids. The V and J ends lost 0 bases and 4 bases respectively, with 12 bases between them. CDR3 sequence reads: CASSQDYTGAYGYTF. CDR3 bases: TGCGCCAGCAGCCAAGATTACACAGGCGCCTATGGCTACACCTTC.

The chain carries TRBV6-5 and TRBJ1-2; perhaps TRBD1 as D (6 bases). Germline CDR1 and CDR2: MNHEY and SVGAGI. With 2 bases removed from V and 3 bases from J, the gap between germline ends came to 7 bases. CDR3 size: 13 residues. CDR3 protein: CASSYGQYYGYTF. The DNA for the CDR3 is TGTGCCAGCAGTTACGGACAGTACTATGGCTACACCTTC.

The chain joins TRBV7-8 to TRBJ1-4; no definite D call. There are 14 residues in the CDR3. V was cut by 3 bases and J by 4 bases, with 9 bases left in between. Germline V lookup: CDR1 SGHVS, CDR2 FQNEAQ. CDR3 loop: CASSFGSNNEKLFF. The CDR3 bases are TGTGCCAGCAGCTTCGGGAGCAATAATGAAAAACTGTTTTTT.

V gene TRBV11-2 combines with J gene TRBJ2-1; maybe TRBD2 (7 bases). There are 15 residues in the CDR3. Germline V gene lookup returns CDR1 SGHAT and CDR2 FQNNGV. V was trimmed by 0 bases and J by 8 bases, leaving 14 bases between them. This CDR3 is CASSLEGGAPYEQFF. The CDR3 DNA is TGTGCCAGCAGCTTAGAGGGGGGGGCCCCTTATGAGCAGTTCTTC.

This chain uses TRBV9 with TRBJ1-2; D unresolved. The CDR3 is 16 residues long. In germline, CDR1 is SGDLS, CDR2 YYNGEE. The V end was cut by 3 bases, the J end by 3 bases, with 18 bases between. The CDR3: CASSGQETFWDYGYTF. DNA of the CDR3: TGTGCCAGCAGCGGACAAGAGACGTTTTGGGACTATGGCTACACCTTC.

The rearrangement joins TRBV5-1 to TRBJ2-7, with D possibly being TRBD2 (6 bases). The CDR3 has 14 amino acids. The germline V gene has CDR1 SGHRS and CDR2 YFSETQ. V was clipped by 5 bases and J by 2 bases, with 14 bases between them. The CDR3 reads CASSSRTGAYEQYF. As DNA, the CDR3 is TGCGCCAGCAGTTCACGGACGGGAGCCTACGAGCAGTACTTC.

CDR3 sequence (DNA): TGTGCCAGCTCACCATCCGCAGGCGGGGTGGCCGGGGAGCTGTTTTTT. Protein product: CASSPSAGGVAGELFF. The chain combines TRBV18 with TRBJ2-2, with a weak D call TRBD2 (6 bases). Trimming pared 2 bases from V and 6 bases from J, leaving 16 bases between. The CDR3 has 16 amino acids. Germline V gene lookup returns CDR1 KGHSH and CDR2 LQKENI.

The chain employs TRBV12-5 and TRBJ1-2, with 9 bases matching TRBD1. With 0 bases clipped from V and 8 bases from J, the junction kept 13 bases outside the gene matches. The germline V gene encodes CDR1 LGHNT and CDR2 FRNRAP. The CDR3 runs to 17 residues. CDR3: CASGLVQGQGPVAGYTF. The CDR3 DNA sequence: TGTGCTAGTGGTTTGGTCCAGGGACAGGGCCCAGTGGCCGGCTACACCTTC.

This clone was picked up one time. The DNA for the CDR3 is TGTGCCAGCAGCGGTGGGACAGGGAGCACAGATACGCAGTATTTT. This gives the protein CASSGGTGSTDTQYF. V usage is TRBV9 and J usage is TRBJ2-3; 9 bases fit TRBD1. There are 15 residues in the CDR3. Germline assignment: CDR1 SGDLS and CDR2 YYNGEE. V was pared by 3 bases and J by 0 bases, with 2 bases of the junction left unmatched.